This T cell receptor beta chain was documented in a study of blood T cell repertoires in COVID-19 (dated by TCRdb to about 2020). Describing the broader study: Collaborator samples came from the United States, Italy and Spain and covered acute and convalescent phases of COVID-19. The material from the prospective study consisted of cDNA or gDNA derived from T cells, B-cell-depleted T cells, or PBMCs. Subjects who had been exposed to COVID-19, were actively infected with it, or had recovered from it provided the deeply sampled blood TCRbeta repertoires that made up the dataset. The repertoires were made available in a free public database intended to serve as a resource for research on the immune response to SARS-CoV-2. Samples came from the ongoing ImmuneRACE study (first 160 participants) plus 1,254 subjects from 6 global collaborators. A de-identified subject ID, COVID-19 status, age in years and sex were almost always included in the sample metadata. Where available, HLA class I and class II types were obtained from metadata supplied by the sample provider rather than from assay-based typing.

The immunoSEQ Assay, a bias-controlled multiplex PCR, was used to amplify TCRbeta CDR3 regions from genomic DNA. On the study's bioinformatics: The number of nucleated cells in each sample was estimated by amplification of reference gene primers within the assay. To quantify the absolute abundance of each unique TCRbeta CDR3 rearrangement, sequence reads were collapsed and filtered. For each sample, productive Simpson clonality was calculated as the square root of Simpson's diversity index over productive rearrangements. Drawn from immuneACCESS, this table holds only the in-frame rearrangements with V and J called that TCRdb kept. Clones are partly lost; checked studies trace under half to an unresolved V gene and leave the rest unexplained. D and trimming come from the DNA, and the V and J calls and clone size come from that table. The sample records approximately 14,000 clones, around nine tenths of which are singletons. The ten largest clones capture 33% of the sample.

The paper's findings and limits, for the study overall: The amount of clinical and demographic metadata varied by source and participant and was provided uncurated.

The collaborating institutions used their own protocols to collect whole blood in K2EDTA tubes. For TCRbeta analysis, collaborators shipped samples in one of three forms: frozen whole blood, isolated PBMCs, or DNA extracted from either of those sample types. The CDR3 runs 15 residues from the cysteine to the phenylalanine. CDR3 DNA only is kept here, 45 bases in frame from base 1. This clone was picked up one time. Its specific antigen is unknown. No base qualities exist here, and no much larger clone lies one base off it. The sequencing input was peripheral blood. The V gene is TRBV21-1 and the J gene is TRBJ2-7; no check of the table's D call, TRBD2, against the DNA was made. TRBV21-1 is termed a pseudogene. This TCR was recovered from a human donor in a cohort sampled during active COVID-19. At the DNA level, the sequence is TGTGCCAGCAGCATTAGCGGGAGCAGCACCTACGAGCAGTACTTC. Its protein product is CASSISGSSTYEQYF.